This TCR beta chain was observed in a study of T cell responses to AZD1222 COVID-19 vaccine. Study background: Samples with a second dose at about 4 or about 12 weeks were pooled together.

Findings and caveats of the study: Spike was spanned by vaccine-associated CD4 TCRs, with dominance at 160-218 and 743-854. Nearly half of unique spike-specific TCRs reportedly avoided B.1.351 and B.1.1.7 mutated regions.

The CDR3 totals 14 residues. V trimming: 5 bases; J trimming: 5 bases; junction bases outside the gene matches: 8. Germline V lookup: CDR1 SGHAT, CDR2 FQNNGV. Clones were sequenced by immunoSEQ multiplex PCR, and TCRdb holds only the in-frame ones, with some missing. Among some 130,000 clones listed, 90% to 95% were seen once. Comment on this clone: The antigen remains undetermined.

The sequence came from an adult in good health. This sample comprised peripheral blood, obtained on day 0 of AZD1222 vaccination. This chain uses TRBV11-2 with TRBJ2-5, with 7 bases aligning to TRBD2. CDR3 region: CASSPERGGETQYF. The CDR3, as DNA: TGTGCCAGCAGCCCCGAGCGGGGCGGGGAGACCCAGTACTTC. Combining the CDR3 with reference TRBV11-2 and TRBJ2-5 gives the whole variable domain EAGVAQSPRYKIIEKRQSVAFWCNPISGHATLYWYQQILGQGPKLLIQFQNNGVVDDSQLPKDRFSAERLKGVDSTLKIQPAKLEDSAVYLCASSPERGGETQYFGPGTRLLVL.